The clone carrying this T cell receptor (beta chain) was recorded at least ten times. The data originate from a study of neurological immune-mediated disorders. This CDR3 spans 16 amino acids. V lost 3 bases to trimming and J lost 0 bases, with 12 bases between them. Per germline, CDR1 KGHSH and CDR2 LQKENI. Each CDR3 protein gets one entry after TCRdb re-called the 5' RACE reads with MiXCR. The profile shows 50,000 or so distinct CDR3 sequences, about 23% of them singletons. This clonotype was obtained from a woman aged 70-85 years in good health. The chain combines TRBV18 with TRBJ1-5, with D possibly being TRBD1 (5 bases). Sequenced input: PBMCs. CDR3 sequence (DNA): TGTGCCAGCTCACCCGACAGCGCATATAGCAATCAGCCCCAGCATTTT. Amino acids: CASSPDSAYSNQPQHF.